Listed here is a single TCR beta chain. No antigen is known for it. V dropped 5 bases and J dropped 3 bases, with 20 bases sitting between them. The CDR3 has 16 amino acids. Per the germline V gene, CDR1 is LNHNV and CDR2 is YYDKDF (reference sequence). This sample is part of a study of cytomegalovirus exposure and HLA in healthy donors. Study-wide results and caveats: The sole available immune exposure information was CMV serostatus.

With 60 Vbeta and 13 Jbeta primers, the PCR was carried out. Here immunoSEQ multiplex PCR was the method, and the copy in TCRdb shows in-frame clones only, minus some. The repertoire holds 200,000 to 250,000 clones, about 74% seen once, with roughly 15% in the top ten. This sequence originates from a man aged 40-49 years in good health and CMV-seronegative. What was sequenced was PBMCs. V usage is TRBV15 and J usage is TRBJ2-7, with D possibly matching TRBD2 (6 bases). The CDR3 is CATSSRLTGVNYEQYF. The CDR3, as DNA: TGTGCCACCAGCTCCAGACTAACGGGAGTGAACTACGAGCAGTACTTC.